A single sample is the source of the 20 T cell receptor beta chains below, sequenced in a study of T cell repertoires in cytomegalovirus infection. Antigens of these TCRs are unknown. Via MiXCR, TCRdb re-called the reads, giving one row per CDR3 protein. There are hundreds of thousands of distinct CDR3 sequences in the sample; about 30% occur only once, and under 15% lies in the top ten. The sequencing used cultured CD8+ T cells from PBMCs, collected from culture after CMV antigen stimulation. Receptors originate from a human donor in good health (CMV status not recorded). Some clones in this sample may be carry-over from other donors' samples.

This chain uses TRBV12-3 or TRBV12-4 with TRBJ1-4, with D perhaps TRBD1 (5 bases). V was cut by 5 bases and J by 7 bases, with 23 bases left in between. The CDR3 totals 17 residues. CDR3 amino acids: CASSLAFGGEVGEKLFF. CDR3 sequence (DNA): TGTGCCAGCAGTCTGGCCTTCGGGGGGGAAGTTGGTGAAAAACTGTTTTTT.

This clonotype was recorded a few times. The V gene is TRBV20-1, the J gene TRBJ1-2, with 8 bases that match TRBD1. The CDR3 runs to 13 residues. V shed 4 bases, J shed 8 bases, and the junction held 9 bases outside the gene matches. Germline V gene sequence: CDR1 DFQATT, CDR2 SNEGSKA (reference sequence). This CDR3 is CSATLQGAGGYTF. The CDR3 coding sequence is TGCAGTGCTACTTTGCAGGGGGCAGGGGGCTACACCTTC.

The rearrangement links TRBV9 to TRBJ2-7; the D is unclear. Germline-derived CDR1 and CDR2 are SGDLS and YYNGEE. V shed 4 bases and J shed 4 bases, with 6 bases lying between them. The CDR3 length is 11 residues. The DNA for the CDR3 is TGTGCCAGCAGCAATATTTACGAGCAGTACTTC. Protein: CASSNIYEQYF.

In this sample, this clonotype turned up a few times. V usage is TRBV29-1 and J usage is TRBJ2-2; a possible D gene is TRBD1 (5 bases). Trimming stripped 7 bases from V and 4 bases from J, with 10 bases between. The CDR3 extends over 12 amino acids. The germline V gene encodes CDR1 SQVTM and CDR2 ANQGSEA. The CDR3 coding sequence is TGCAGCGCCCGAACAGGCACCGGGGAGCTGTTTTTT. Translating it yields CSARTGTGELFF.

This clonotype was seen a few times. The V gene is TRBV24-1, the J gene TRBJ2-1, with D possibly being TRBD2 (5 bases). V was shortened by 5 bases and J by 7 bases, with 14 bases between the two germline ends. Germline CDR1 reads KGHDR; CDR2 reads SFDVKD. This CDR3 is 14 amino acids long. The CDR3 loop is CATSAPGRGNEQFF. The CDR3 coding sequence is TGTGCCACCAGTGCCCCCGGGCGAGGGAATGAGCAGTTCTTC.

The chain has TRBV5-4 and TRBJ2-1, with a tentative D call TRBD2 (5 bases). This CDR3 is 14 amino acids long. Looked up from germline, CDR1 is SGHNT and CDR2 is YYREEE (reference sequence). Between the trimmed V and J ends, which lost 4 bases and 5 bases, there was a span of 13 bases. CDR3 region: CASSQREGNNEQFF. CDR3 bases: TGTGCCAGCAGCCAACGTGAGGGAAACAATGAGCAGTTCTTC.

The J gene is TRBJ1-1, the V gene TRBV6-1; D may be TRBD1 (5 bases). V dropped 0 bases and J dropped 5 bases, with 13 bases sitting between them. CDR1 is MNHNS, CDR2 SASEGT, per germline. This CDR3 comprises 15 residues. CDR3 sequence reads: CASSEATGVLTEAFF. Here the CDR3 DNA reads TGTGCCAGCAGTGAAGCGACGGGGGTGCTGACTGAAGCTTTCTTT.

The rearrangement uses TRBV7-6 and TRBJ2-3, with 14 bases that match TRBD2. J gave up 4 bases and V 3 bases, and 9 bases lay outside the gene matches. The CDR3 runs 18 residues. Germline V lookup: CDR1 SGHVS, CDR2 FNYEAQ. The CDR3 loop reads CASSFGTSGGPGADTQYF. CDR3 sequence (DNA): TGTGCCAGCAGCTTTGGGACTAGCGGGGGCCCCGGGGCAGATACGCAGTATTTT.

The DNA for the CDR3 is TGTGCTAGTGGTCTCAACTACGAGCAGTACTTC. The encoded protein is CASGLNYEQYF. This rearrangement joins TRBV12-5 to TRBJ2-7; the D is unclear. CDR3 size: 11 residues. Trimming removed 5 bases from V and 3 bases from J, with 5 bases in between. Per the germline V gene, CDR1 is LGHNT and CDR2 is FRNRAP.

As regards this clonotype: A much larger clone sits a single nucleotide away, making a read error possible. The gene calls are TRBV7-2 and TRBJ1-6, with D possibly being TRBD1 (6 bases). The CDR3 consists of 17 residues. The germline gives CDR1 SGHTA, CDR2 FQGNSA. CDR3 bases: TGTGCCAACAGCCCCCTAGGGGGGGTTTCTTTTAATTCACCCCTCCACTTT. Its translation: CANSPLGGVSFNSPLHF.

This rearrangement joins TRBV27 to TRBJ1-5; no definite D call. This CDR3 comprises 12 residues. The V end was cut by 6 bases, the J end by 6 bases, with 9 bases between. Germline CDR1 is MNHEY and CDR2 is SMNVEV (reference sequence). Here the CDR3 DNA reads TGTGCCAGCAGCCGACCCAGTCAGCCCCAGCATTTT. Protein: CASSRPSQPQHF.

CDR3 residues: CATVPQGSGTEAFF. The CDR3 DNA follows: TGTGCCACCGTACCACAGGGATCGGGGACTGAAGCTTTCTTT. This sequence joins TRBV6-5 and TRBJ1-1, with a tentative D call TRBD1 (6 bases). V was trimmed by 10 bases and J by 5 bases, leaving 20 bases between them. The germline gives CDR1 MNHEY, CDR2 SVGAGI. The CDR3 loop spans 14 amino acids.

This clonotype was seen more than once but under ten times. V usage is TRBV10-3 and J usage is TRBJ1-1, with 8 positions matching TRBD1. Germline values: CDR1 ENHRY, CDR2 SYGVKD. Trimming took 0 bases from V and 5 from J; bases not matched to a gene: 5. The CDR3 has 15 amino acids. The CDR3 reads CAISESGTGGTEAFF. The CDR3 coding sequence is TGTGCCATCAGTGAGTCCGGGACAGGAGGTACTGAAGCTTTCTTT.

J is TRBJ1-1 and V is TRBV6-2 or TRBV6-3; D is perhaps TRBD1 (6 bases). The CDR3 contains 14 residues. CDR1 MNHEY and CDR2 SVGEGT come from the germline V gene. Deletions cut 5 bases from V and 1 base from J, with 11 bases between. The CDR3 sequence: CASSQGMGNTEAFF. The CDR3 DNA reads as TGTGCCAGCAGTCAGGGGATGGGGAACACTGAAGCTTTCTTT.

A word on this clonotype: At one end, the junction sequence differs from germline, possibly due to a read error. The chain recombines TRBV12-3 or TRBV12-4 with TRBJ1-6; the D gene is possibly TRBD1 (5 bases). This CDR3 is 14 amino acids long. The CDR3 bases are TGTGCCAACAGTTTTACGGGGACTAATTCACCCCTCCACTTT. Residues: CANSFTGTNSPLHF.

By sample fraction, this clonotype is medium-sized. CDR3 nucleotides: TGCAGTGCTAGGCCATCGGGCGCAACTAATGAAAAACTGTTTTTT. This encodes CSARPSGATNEKLFF. The V call is TRBV20-1, the J call TRBJ1-4, with D unclear. The V gene's germline CDR1 is DFQATT and CDR2 SNEGSKA (reference sequence). V gave up 3 bases and J gave up 0 bases, with 11 bases separating them. This CDR3 is built from 15 residues.

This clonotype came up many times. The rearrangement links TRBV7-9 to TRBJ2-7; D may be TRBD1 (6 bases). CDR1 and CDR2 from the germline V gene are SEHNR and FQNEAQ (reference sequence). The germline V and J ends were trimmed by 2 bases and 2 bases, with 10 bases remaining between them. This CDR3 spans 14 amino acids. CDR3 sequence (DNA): TGTGCCAGCAGCTTAACAGACAGGACCTACGAGCAGTACTTC. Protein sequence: CASSLTDRTYEQYF.

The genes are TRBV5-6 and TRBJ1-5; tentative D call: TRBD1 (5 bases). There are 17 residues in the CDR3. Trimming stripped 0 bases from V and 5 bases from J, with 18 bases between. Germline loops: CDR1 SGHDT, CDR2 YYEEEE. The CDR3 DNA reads TGTGCCAGCAGCTTGGGGGCATGGCAGGGACTAGATCAGCCCCAGCATTTT. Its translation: CASSLGAWQGLDQPQHF.

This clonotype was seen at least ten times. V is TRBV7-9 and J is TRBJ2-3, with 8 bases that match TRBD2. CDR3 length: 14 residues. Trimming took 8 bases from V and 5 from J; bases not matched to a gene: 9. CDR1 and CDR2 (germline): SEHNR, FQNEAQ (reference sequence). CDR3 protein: CASWGSGGEDTQYF. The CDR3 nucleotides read TGTGCCAGCTGGGGGAGCGGGGGAGAAGATACGCAGTATTTT.

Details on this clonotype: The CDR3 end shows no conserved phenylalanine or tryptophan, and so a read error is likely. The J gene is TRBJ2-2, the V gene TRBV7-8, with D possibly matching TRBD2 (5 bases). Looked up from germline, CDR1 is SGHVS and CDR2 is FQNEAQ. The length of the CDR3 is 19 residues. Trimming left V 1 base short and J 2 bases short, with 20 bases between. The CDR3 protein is CASSLVGLGATFNTGELFS. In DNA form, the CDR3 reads TGTGCCAGCAGCTTAGTGGGTCTGGGAGCTACTTTTAACACCGGGGAGCTGTTTTCT.